This TCR beta chain was sequenced during a study of T cells in Graves' hyperthyroidism and ophthalmopathy. Study findings and constraints: Most clonotypes expanded in thyroid above 0.001 were likewise present in blood. With a median lead of around 6.7 months before onset, the model predicted ophthalmopathy.

This CDR3 is built from 15 residues. Trimming stripped 6 bases from V and 5 bases from J, with 17 bases between. Germline V gene data show CDR1 as MNHNS and CDR2 as SASEGT. Diagnoses rested on clinical symptoms, serum thyroxine and TRAb, thyroid ultrasound and orbital computed tomography. On this clonotype itself: Its antigen is unknown.

Amplification yielded TCR beta CDR3 regions, with RNA transcripts as the source. During a first-round RT-PCR of the TCR CDR3, the HTBI primer set was used. Each CDR3 protein gets one entry after TCRdb re-called the multiplex PCR reads with MiXCR. This sample carries about 600,000 distinct CDR3 sequences, about 15% of them seen once, and the ten largest clones take under 15%. The sample was blood. The sequence was collected from a woman between 50 and 59 years old with Graves' ophthalmopathy. The chain uses TRBV6-1 and TRBJ2-1, with D maybe TRBD1 (6 bases). The CDR3 loop reads CASRGAGTQNNEQFF. CDR3 bases: TGTGCCAGCAGGGGCGCCGGGACACAAAACAATGAGCAGTTCTTC.